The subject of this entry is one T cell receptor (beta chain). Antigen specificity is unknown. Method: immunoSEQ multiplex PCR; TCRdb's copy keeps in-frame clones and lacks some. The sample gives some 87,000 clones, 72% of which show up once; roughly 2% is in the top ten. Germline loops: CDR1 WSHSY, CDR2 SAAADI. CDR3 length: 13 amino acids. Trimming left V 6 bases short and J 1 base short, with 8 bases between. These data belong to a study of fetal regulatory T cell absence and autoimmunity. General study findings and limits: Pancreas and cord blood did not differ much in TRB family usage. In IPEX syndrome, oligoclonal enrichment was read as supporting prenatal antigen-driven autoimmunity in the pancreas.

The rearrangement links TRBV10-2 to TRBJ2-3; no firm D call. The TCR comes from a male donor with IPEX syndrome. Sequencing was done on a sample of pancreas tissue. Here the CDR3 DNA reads TGCGCCAGCAGCCAGCGCCGCACAGATACGCAGTATTTT. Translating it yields CASSQRRTDTQYF.